This T cell receptor (beta chain) was recorded in a study of cytomegalovirus exposure and HLA in healthy donors. This clone was picked up a small number of times. The PCR made use of 60 Vbeta and 13 Jbeta primers. Data came from immunoSEQ multiplex PCR; TCRdb stores just in-frame clones and leaves some out. The sample has about 190,000 clones, about four fifths seen once. CDR1 and CDR2 from the germline V gene are SGHNT and YYREEE (reference sequence). Deletions cut 0 bases from V and 2 bases from J, with 14 bases between. This CDR3 contains 16 residues. This receptor was identified in a man between 18 and 35 years old in good health and CMV-seronegative. The rearrangement links TRBV5-4 to TRBJ1-1; TRBD1 might be the D (5 bases). The specimen was PBMCs. DNA for the CDR3: TGTGCCAGCAGCTTGGGACGACAGACCCTCAACACTGAAGCTTTCTTT. Protein sequence: CASSLGRQTLNTEAFF. Supplemented by reference TRBV5-4 and TRBJ1-1, the full variable domain reads ETGVTQSPTHLIKTRGQQVTLRCSSQSGHNTVSWYQQALGQGPQFIFQYYREEENGRGNFPPRFSGLQFPNYSSELNVNALELDDSALYLCASSLGRQTLNTEAFFGQGTRLTVV.